The 8 T cell receptor beta chains below were found in one sample sequenced in a study of T cells expressing NK-cell markers. TCRdb reworked the 5' RACE reads into one entry per CDR3 protein, no DNA. The sample includes over 350,000 distinct CDR3 sequences. Sequenced material: blood T cells: a sorted CD56 or NKG2C T cell subset, CD4+ or CD8+ T cells, or bulk PBMC T cells (not recorded which). Receptors were obtained from a woman aged 45-60 years in good health.

The CDR3 is CASSLAGRGHEQFF. This chain joins TRBV5-5 and TRBJ2-1. CDR1 and CDR2 from the germline V gene are SGHKS and YYEKEE (reference sequence). The CDR3 extends over 14 amino acids.

V and J are TRBV15 and TRBJ2-1; TCRdb proposes TRBD2, but this gene call is untestable without DNA. This CDR3 is built from 16 residues. Per the germline V gene, CDR1 is LNHNV and CDR2 is YYDKDF (reference sequence). The CDR3 region is CATSREAMEANNEQFF.

The chain uses TRBV3-1 and TRBJ2-5. The length of the CDR3 is 12 residues. CDR1 and CDR2 (germline): LGHDT, YNNKEL (reference sequence). CDR3 sequence reads: CASSPAYYSQYF.

The gene calls are TRBV5-1 and TRBJ2-2. Per the germline V gene, CDR1 is SGHRS and CDR2 is YFSETQ. The CDR3 has 17 amino acids. The CDR3 loop reads CASSLDPFSRNTGELFF.

This chain uses TRBV12-3 or TRBV12-4 with TRBJ2-1. The CDR3 extends over 15 amino acids. The CDR3 reads CASSYGEWTYNEQFF.

The chain couples TRBV29-1 to TRBJ2-1; TCRdb outputs TRBD1, but without DNA this stays unchecked. Germline V gives CDR1 SQVTM, CDR2 ANQGSEA. The CDR3 loop spans 14 amino acids. The CDR3: CSVVRTGGGNEQFF.

The V gene is TRBV18, the J gene TRBJ1-2; with no DNA, the TCRdb D assignment of TRBD1 cannot be verified. Germline-derived CDR1 and CDR2 are KGHSH and LQKENI. The CDR3 covers 12 residues. This CDR3 is CASSPPTPGYTF.

This chain joins TRBV14 and TRBJ2-7. In germline, CDR1 is SGHDN, CDR2 FVKESK. The CDR3 has 13 residues. The CDR3 loop reads CASSMTLSYEQYF.